This T cell receptor beta chain was sequenced for a study of cytomegalovirus exposure and HLA in healthy donors. A remark on this clone: Its target is not known.

V shed 5 bases and J 1 base; nucleotides not matched to a gene: 7. Germline V lookup: CDR1 SGHRS, CDR2 YFSETQ. The length of the CDR3 is 15 residues. Study-level points and caveats: Other equally common chains were less clonally expanded than HLA-associated TCR beta chains, a later analysis showed. It emerged from a later analysis that several of the most significant clusters appeared to be linked to common viral pathogens.

The PCR contained 60 Vbeta and 13 Jbeta primers. Clones were sequenced by immunoSEQ multiplex PCR, and TCRdb holds only the in-frame ones, with some missing. This sample yields fewer than 350,000 clones, of which around 90% are seen a single time; about 2.3% belongs to the top ten. This TCR was sampled from a woman aged 18-29 years in good health and CMV-seronegative. The sequenced sample consisted of PBMCs. The chain recombines TRBV5-1 with TRBJ2-7, with TRBD1 matching 9 bases. The CDR3 protein is CASSPGTGFSYEQYF. CDR3 DNA sequence: TGCGCCAGCAGTCCCGGGACAGGGTTTTCCTACGAGCAGTACTTC.